These 26 T cell receptor beta chains were sequenced from one sample in a study of blood T cell repertoires in COVID-19. TCRdb keeps only in-frame clones here, not all; method: immunoSEQ multiplex PCR. Seen here are about 97,000 clones, around 90% observed once, and the top ten hold 4% to 5.5%. Input material: peripheral blood. The receptors were gathered from a woman aged 45-65 years with COVID-19, enrolled during active disease.

This chain links TRBV7-9 with TRBJ1-5, with D unresolved. Per germline, CDR1 SEHNR and CDR2 FQNEAQ (reference sequence). This CDR3 is built from 15 residues. V was clipped by 1 base and J by 3 bases, with 10 bases between them. The CDR3 DNA follows: TGTGCCAGCAGCTTAGGGGAGGTATTCAATCAGCCCCAGCATTTT. Its protein is CASSLGEVFNQPQHF.

This clone was seen just once. The chain combines TRBV10-3 with TRBJ1-5, with D hard to call. This CDR3 spans 11 amino acids. Germline V lookup: CDR1 ENHRY, CDR2 SYGVKD. Trimming pared 7 bases from V and 7 bases from J, leaving 8 bases between. The CDR3 coding sequence is TGTGCCATCACCCGAGGGCAGCCCCAGCATTTT. As protein: CAITRGQPQHF.

This clone was seen a single time. The chain carries TRBV28 and TRBJ1-6; 9 nucleotides align to TRBD1. The germline gives CDR1 MDHEN, CDR2 SYDVKM. The CDR3 sequence is 17 residues long. With V trimmed by 6 bases and J by 9 bases, 15 bases remained unmatched. CDR3: CASSEDRGEAYGSPLHF. CDR3 sequence (DNA): TGTGCCAGCAGCGAGGACAGGGGCGAGGCTTATGGTTCACCCCTCCACTTT.

The V call is TRBV3-1 (or the pseudogene TRBV3-2), the J call TRBJ2-5; TRBD2 agrees at 7 bases. CDR1 LGHDT and CDR2 YNNKEL come from the germline V gene (reference sequence). V lost 4 bases, J lost 0 bases, and 11 bases stayed unmatched. CDR3 length: 17 amino acids. This CDR3 reads CASSRGELAINQETQYF. The DNA of the CDR3 is TGTGCCAGCAGCCGAGGGGAACTAGCGATTAACCAAGAGACCCAGTACTTC.

V gene TRBV7-6 combines with J gene TRBJ1-6, with D possibly being TRBD1 (5 bases). This CDR3 region has 16 residues. Looked up from germline, CDR1 is SGHVS and CDR2 is FNYEAQ. Trimming took off 1 base at V and 7 bases at J, with 14 bases between the two ends. The CDR3 loop is CASSLDGGEVNSPLHF. The CDR3 DNA follows: TGTGCCAGCAGCTTAGATGGAGGGGAAGTGAATTCACCCCTCCACTTT.

This clone was observed once. J is TRBJ2-7 and V is TRBV29-1; tentatively, D is TRBD2 (5 bases). This CDR3 spans 13 amino acids. V was cut by 4 bases and J by 1 base, with 11 bases left in between. Germline CDR1 SQVTM, CDR2 ANQGSEA. DNA of the CDR3: TGCAGCGTTGTCTGGACTGATTCCTACGAGCAGTACTTC. Translating it yields CSVVWTDSYEQYF.

CDR3 loop: CASSSQGGQGYDTQYF. The CDR3 DNA sequence: TGTGCCAGCAGTTCCCAGGGGGGACAAGGGTATGATACGCAGTATTTT. V gene TRBV28 combines with J gene TRBJ2-3; D is possibly TRBD1 (7 bases). The germline V and J ends were trimmed by 4 bases and 6 bases, with 20 bases remaining between them. CDR3 length: 16 residues. Germline loops: CDR1 MDHEN, CDR2 SYDVKM.

This rearrangement joins TRBV4-2 to TRBJ1-2; 8 bases are shared with TRBD1. The CDR3 loop spans 17 amino acids. Germline CDR1 reads LGHNA; CDR2 reads YNFKEQ. V gave up 0 bases and J gave up 3 bases; unmatched junction bases: 9. This CDR3 is CASSQESGGQGDYGYTF. CDR3 nucleotide sequence: TGTGCCAGCAGCCAAGAATCGGGAGGACAGGGAGACTATGGCTACACCTTC.

The chain has TRBV6-5 and TRBJ1-1; D call uncertain. CDR3 length: 14 residues. V was pared by 8 bases and J by 1 base, with 14 bases between. The germline V gene has CDR1 MNHEY and CDR2 SVGAGI. This CDR3 is CASSSGYGNTEAFF. The CDR3 region has the DNA TGTGCCAGCTCGTCGGGGTATGGGAACACTGAAGCTTTCTTT.

The gene calls are TRBV3-1 (or the pseudogene TRBV3-2) and TRBJ2-1; D might be TRBD2 (6 bases). The CDR3 is 15 amino acids. Germline V gene sequence: CDR1 LGHDT, CDR2 YNNKEL (reference sequence). Trimming removed 1 base at V and 9 bases at J, with 16 bases between. CDR3 protein: CASSQAGRGRAEQFF. DNA of the CDR3: TGTGCCAGCAGCCAAGCGGGCCGGGGGAGAGCTGAGCAGTTCTTC.

This chain connects TRBV5-1 to TRBJ2-5; 9 nucleotides agree with TRBD2. The CDR3 consists of 16 residues. After removal of 1 base from V and 1 base from J, the junction contained 5 bases not matched to a gene. CDR1 and CDR2 (germline): SGHRS, YFSETQ. CDR3 bases: TGCGCCAGCAGCTTGTTGGCTAGCGGGGTCCAAGAGACCCAGTACTTC. It encodes CASSLLASGVQETQYF. Drawing the rest from reference TRBV5-1 and TRBJ2-5, the complete variable domain is KAGVTQTPRYLIKTRGQQVTLSCSPISGHRSVSWYQQTPGQGLQFLFEYFSETQRNKGNFPGRFSGRQFSNSRSEMNVSTLELGDSALYLCASSLLASGVQETQYFGPGTRLLVL.

Here the CDR3 reads CASSRTSGGADEQFF. CDR3 nucleotides: TGTGCCAGCAGCCGGACTAGCGGGGGGGCCGATGAGCAGTTCTTC. The chain carries TRBV13 and TRBJ2-1; 15 bases line up with TRBD2. The CDR3 is made up of 15 amino acids. Germline CDR1 reads PRHDT; CDR2 reads FYEKMQ (reference sequence). With V trimmed by 5 bases and J by 8 bases, 4 bases remained unmatched.

The chain combines TRBV18 with TRBJ2-5; a weak D match, TRBD1 (6 bases). Deletions cut 3 bases from V and 5 bases from J, with 25 bases between. Per the germline V gene, CDR1 is KGHSH and CDR2 is LQKENI. The CDR3 covers 18 residues. CDR3 nucleotide sequence: TGTGCCAGCTCACCTTCCACAACCAGGGGAGCACAAGTGGAGACCCAGTACTTC. Protein: CASSPSTTRGAQVETQYF.

With respect to this clone: Germline and junction disagree at one end, which may indicate a read error. The V and J genes are TRBV10-3 and TRBJ2-3, with TRBD1 identical over 7 bases. This CDR3 contains 13 residues. Germline V gene data show CDR1 as ENHRY and CDR2 as SYGVKD. The CDR3 DNA sequence: TGTGCCATCCGTGAGGGGGCCACAGATACGCAGTATTTT. As protein: CAIREGATDTQYF.

The chain is built from TRBV16 and TRBJ2-1, with a weak D call TRBD2 (7 bases). This CDR3 is built from 17 residues. The germline V gene has CDR1 KGHSY and CDR2 FQNENV. V lost 0 bases and J 2 bases, leaving 14 bases between the germline ends. This CDR3 is CASSQSLGGATYNEQFF. As DNA, the CDR3 is TGTGCCAGCAGCCAATCTTTAGGGGGGGCCACCTACAATGAGCAGTTCTTC.

The V gene is TRBV7-2, the J gene TRBJ2-7; D is possibly TRBD2 (6 bases). The V and J ends lost 5 bases and 6 bases respectively, with 11 bases between them. Germline assignment: CDR1 SGHTA and CDR2 FQGNSA. The CDR3 spans 12 residues. In DNA form, the CDR3 reads TGTGCCAGCAGCAACCCCGGGGGCGAGCAGTACTTC. Translated: CASSNPGGEQYF.

CDR3 coding DNA: TGTGCCACCAGTGGGGTTGGGGGGGACTCCTACAATGAGCAGTTCTTC. Translation gives CATSGVGGDSYNEQFF. The chain couples TRBV24-1 to TRBJ2-1, with TRBD2 matching over 7 bases. Germline V gene lookup returns CDR1 KGHDR and CDR2 SFDVKD. The CDR3 has 16 residues. With V trimmed by 5 bases and J by 0 bases, 6 bases remained unmatched.

The chain uses TRBV4-1 and TRBJ2-1; 8 nucleotides match TRBD1. The CDR3 runs 17 residues. J was trimmed by 5 bases and V by 0 bases; bases with no gene match: 9. Germline values: CDR1 MGHRA, CDR2 YSYEKL. The CDR3 sequence: CASSQEVGQGLNNEQFF. In DNA form, the CDR3 reads TGCGCCAGCAGCCAAGAGGTCGGACAGGGACTGAACAATGAGCAGTTCTTC.

The chain combines TRBV2 with TRBJ2-7; 8 bases match TRBD1. V shed 5 bases, J shed 4 bases, and the junction held 10 bases outside the gene matches. The CDR3 consists of 15 residues. CDR1 is SNHLY and CDR2 is FYNNEI in the germline V gene. CDR3 sequence reads: CASSKGQVVSYEQYF. The CDR3 coding sequence is TGTGCCAGCAGTAAGGGACAGGTGGTGTCGTACGAGCAGTACTTC.

The chain is built from TRBV7-2 and TRBJ2-7; maybe TRBD2 (7 bases). The V gene's germline CDR1 is SGHTA and CDR2 FQGNSA. There are 15 residues in the CDR3. V lost 8 bases and J lost 2, with 19 bases in between. CDR3 nucleotide sequence: TGTGCCAGCGGGAGGGGGAGGGGGATTGCCTACGAGCAGTACTTC. Protein sequence: CASGRGRGIAYEQYF.

The chain recombines TRBV4-1 with TRBJ1-1, with D maybe TRBD1 (5 bases). Trimming took 4 bases from V and 8 from J, leaving 14 bases between them. Germline values: CDR1 MGHRA, CDR2 YSYEKL. The CDR3 is 13 amino acids. The CDR3: CASSPLGQGEAFF. CDR3 coding DNA: TGCGCCAGCAGCCCCCTCGGGCAGGGAGAAGCTTTCTTT.

This sequence joins TRBV6-5 and TRBJ2-1; 8 bases align to TRBD2. The germline gives CDR1 MNHEY, CDR2 SVGAGI. The trim removed 0 bases at V and 4 bases at J, leaving 5 bases unmatched. The CDR3 extends over 16 amino acids. The DNA of the CDR3 is TGTGCCAGCAGTTACTCGATTGCGGGGGGATACAATGAGCAGTTCTTC. Protein product: CASSYSIAGGYNEQFF.

The chain employs TRBV7-8 and TRBJ2-1; D ambiguous. CDR1 is SGHVS and CDR2 is FQNEAQ in the germline V gene. The CDR3 sequence is 12 residues long. V lost 5 bases and J 6 bases, leaving 8 bases between the germline ends. The DNA of the CDR3 is TGTGCCAGCAGCCCATCCCCCAATGAGCAGTTCTTC. Translating it yields CASSPSPNEQFF.

The V gene is TRBV9, the J gene TRBJ2-3, with 11 bases that match TRBD2. Germline CDR1 reads SGDLS; CDR2 reads YYNGEE. Trimming took 0 bases from V and 4 from J; bases not matched to a gene: 4. This CDR3 contains 16 residues. CDR3 sequence (DNA): TGTGCCAGCAGCGTAGGGCTAGCGGGGGGACCAGATACGCAGTATTTT. This encodes CASSVGLAGGPDTQYF.

The chain carries TRBV24-1 and TRBJ2-1; TRBD2 agrees at 14 bases. CDR3 size: 17 residues. The junction had 4 bases not matched to a gene; V was cut back by 4 bases and J by 3 bases. Germline V lookup: CDR1 KGHDR, CDR2 SFDVKD. CDR3 nucleotides: TGTGCCACCAGTGAAGGACTAGCGGGGGGCCACTACAATGAGCAGTTCTTC. The encoded protein is CATSEGLAGGHYNEQFF.

This chain joins TRBV15 and TRBJ2-5, with a tentative D call TRBD2 (6 bases). This CDR3 comprises 15 residues. The V end was cut by 0 bases, the J end by 3 bases, with 11 bases between. Germline V gene sequence: CDR1 LNHNV, CDR2 YYDKDF (reference sequence). CDR3 sequence: CATSRDPGGEETQYF. CDR3 sequence (DNA): TGTGCCACCAGCAGAGATCCAGGAGGGGAAGAGACCCAGTACTTC.